Listed below are T cell receptor beta chains from one sample, sequenced in a study of blood T cell repertoires in COVID-19. The method was immunoSEQ multiplex PCR; TCRdb's version includes in-frame clones alone and lacks a portion of them. The table shows fewer than 200,000 clones, with 80% to 90% occurring only once. The material sequenced was peripheral blood. The receptors come from a woman of 80 years or more with acute or convalescent COVID-19. Both conserved end residues are part of each CDR3. The D gene is left open where the match is weak. Clone size is stated in some rows and not others, as once, few, many or a class when expanded.

D gene | J gene | clone size | V gene | CDR3 protein | CDR3 DNA
NA | TRBJ2-7 | NA | TRBV19 | CASSLRQDSYEQYF | TGTGCCAGTAGTCTTCGACAGGACTCCTACGAGCAGTACTTC
TRBD2 | TRBJ2-5 | NA | TRBV9 | CASSVGERGGRAETQYF | TGTGCCAGCAGCGTAGGAGAGCGGGGCGGGAGGGCCGAGACCCAGTACTTC
NA | TRBJ1-5 | NA | TRBV5-6 | CASSAGSNQPQHF | TGTGCCAGCAGCGCAGGAAGCAATCAGCCCCAGCATTTT
NA | TRBJ1-4 | NA | TRBV6-1 | CASSEVELWPPRGNEKLFF | TGTGCCAGCAGTGAAGTTGAACTATGGCCGCCAAGGGGGAATGAAAAACTGTTTTTT
NA | TRBJ1-1 | NA | TRBV6-2/TRBV6-3 | CASSLTGEAFF | TGTGCCAGCAGTTTGACGGGTGAAGCTTTCTTT
TRBD1 | TRBJ2-1 | NA | TRBV30 | CAWSAGRDRGDEQFF | TGTGCCTGGAGTGCGGGCCGGGACAGGGGGGATGAGCAGTTCTTC
NA | TRBJ2-2 | NA | TRBV19 | CASSIAATVAGELFF | TGTGCCAGTAGTATAGCGGCAACAGTCGCCGGGGAGCTGTTTTTT
NA | TRBJ2-2 | NA | TRBV3-1/TRBV3-2 | CASSYLHRDNTGELFF | TGTGCCAGCAGCTATCTTCACAGGGATAACACCGGGGAGCTGTTTTTT
TRBD1 | TRBJ2-7 | NA | TRBV29-1 | CSVDIWGTGGGEQYF | TGCAGCGTTGATATATGGGGGACAGGGGGTGGCGAGCAGTACTTC
TRBD1 | TRBJ1-4 | NA | TRBV10-3 | CAISERDRPTNEKLFF | TGTGCCATCAGTGAGCGGGACAGACCAACTAATGAAAAACTGTTTTTT
NA | TRBJ1-2 | NA | TRBV28 | CASRGAYGYTF | TGTGCCAGCAGGGGGGCGTATGGCTACACCTTC
NA | TRBJ2-3 | NA | TRBV5-8 | CASSPTRGTDTQYF | TGTGCCAGCAGCCCAACTAGGGGCACAGATACGCAGTATTTT
NA | TRBJ2-2 | few | TRBV7-9 | CASSLSGGKGSTGELFF | TGTGCCAGCAGCTTATCCGGCGGGAAAGGGTCCACCGGGGAGCTGTTTTTT
TRBD1 | TRBJ2-5 | once | TRBV24-1 | CATSDPRTGEETQYF | TGTGCCACCAGTGATCCCAGGACAGGGGAGGAGACCCAGTACTTC
TRBD1 | TRBJ1-1 | NA | TRBV6-5 | CASRWDRGDTEAFF | TGTGCCAGCAGATGGGACAGGGGGGACACTGAAGCTTTCTTT
NA | TRBJ1-5 | NA | TRBV2 | CASSIQNQPQHF | TGTGCCAGCAGTATACAGAATCAGCCCCAGCATTTT
NA | TRBJ1-5 | NA | TRBV5-4 | CASSLAGSNQPQHF | TGTGCCAGCAGCTTGGCGGGTAGCAATCAGCCCCAGCATTTT
NA | TRBJ1-1 | NA | TRBV6-5 | CASSTRVNTEAFF | TGTGCCAGCAGTACCCGCGTGAACACTGAAGCTTTCTTT
TRBD2 | TRBJ2-7 | NA | TRBV5-1 | CASSLEGTTVSYEQYF | TGCGCCAGCAGCTTGGAAGGGACTACCGTCTCCTACGAGCAGTACTTC
TRBD1 | TRBJ2-3 | NA | TRBV6-6 | CASSYATGGTDTQYF | TGTGCCAGCAGTTACGCTACAGGGGGCACAGATACGCAGTATTTT
TRBD1 | TRBJ2-7 | NA | TRBV7-2 | CASSLAPGQGIEQYF | TGTGCCAGCAGCTTAGCGCCGGGACAGGGGATCGAGCAGTACTTC
NA | TRBJ1-4 | NA | TRBV7-9 | CASSLGQGGNEKLFF | TGTGCCAGCAGCTTAGGCCAGGGTGGGAATGAAAAACTGTTTTTT
TRBD1 | TRBJ2-5 | NA | TRBV7-3 | CASSSDRAETQYF | TGTGCCAGCAGCTCAGACAGGGCAGAGACCCAGTACTTC
NA | TRBJ1-3 | NA | TRBV7-9 | CASSLSGDGNTIYF | TGTGCCAGCAGCTTATCCGGGGATGGAAACACCATATATTTT
NA | TRBJ1-6 | few | TRBV10-1 | CASSDRNSPLHF | TGCGCCAGCAGTGATCGGAATTCACCCCTCCACTTT
TRBD2 | TRBJ2-2 | NA | TRBV6-2/TRBV6-3 | CASSLRTSGGTGELFF | TGTGCCAGCAGTCTCCGGACTAGCGGGGGTACCGGGGAGCTGTTTTTT
NA | TRBJ2-1 | NA | TRBV5-1 | CASSHPGQSYNEQFF | TGCGCCAGCAGCCATCCGGGACAATCCTACAATGAGCAGTTCTTC
TRBD1 | TRBJ2-5 | NA | TRBV5-1 | CASSQGTAQETQYF | TGCGCCAGCAGCCAAGGGACAGCCCAAGAGACCCAGTACTTC
NA | TRBJ1-4 | NA | TRBV6-5 | CASSSTPTEKLFF | TGTGCCAGCAGTTCCACTCCCACTGAAAAACTGTTTTTT
TRBD2 | TRBJ2-5 | NA | TRBV30 | CAWSVLAGRETQYF | TGTGCCTGGAGTGTTTTAGCGGGTCGTGAGACCCAGTACTTC
NA | TRBJ2-4 | NA | TRBV27 | CASSQTGSRNIQYF | TGTGCCAGCAGTCAAACAGGGAGCCGAAACATTCAGTACTTC
NA | TRBJ2-2 | NA | TRBV30 | CAWSFFGNGELFF | TGTGCCTGGAGTTTTTTCGGGAACGGGGAGCTGTTTTTT
NA | TRBJ1-5 | once | TRBV5-1 | CASSPTGTLNQPQHF | TGCGCCAGCAGCCCCACCGGGACACTAAATCAGCCCCAGCATTTT
NA | TRBJ2-3 | NA | TRBV4-2 | CASSQVAGAADTQYF | TGTGCCAGCAGCCAAGTGGCGGGCGCGGCAGATACGCAGTATTTT
NA | TRBJ2-3 | NA | TRBV19 | CASRSRRQATDTQYF | TGTGCCAGTAGGTCCCGACGGCAGGCCACAGATACGCAGTATTTT
NA | TRBJ1-1 | NA | TRBV6-7 | CTWGPEAFF | TGTACCTGGGGGCCAGAAGCTTTCTTT
TRBD2 | TRBJ2-1 | NA | TRBV19 | CASSIGGQFGTSGRSYNEQFF | TGTGCCAGTAGTATTGGGGGCCAATTCGGGACTAGCGGGAGAAGCTACAATGAGCAGTTCTTC
NA | TRBJ1-2 | NA | TRBV19 | CASSILRGYGYTF | TGTGCCAGTAGTATCTTAAGGGGCTATGGCTACACCTTC
NA | TRBJ2-1 | NA | TRBV10-3 | CAIRGDKGGHEQFF | TGTGCCATCAGGGGGGACAAAGGTGGGCATGAGCAGTTCTTC
NA | TRBJ2-3 | NA | TRBV6-5 | CASSYLRGDTQYF | TGTGCCAGCAGTTACCTGAGGGGGGATACGCAGTATTTT
NA | TRBJ1-3 | NA | TRBV5-1 | CASSLETGSGNTIYF | TGCGCCAGCAGCTTGGAAACAGGTTCCGGAAACACCATATATTTT
NA | TRBJ1-4 | NA | TRBV12-3/TRBV12-4 | CASSPPGGKLFF | TGTGCCAGCAGTCCCCCCGGGGGAAAACTGTTTTTT
NA | TRBJ2-1 | NA | TRBV20-1 | CSALSKQEQFF | TGCAGTGCCCTTAGTAAACAGGAGCAGTTCTTC
NA | TRBJ2-2 | once | TRBV11-2 | CASSSNGETGELFF | TGTGCCAGCAGCTCCAACGGGGAGACCGGGGAGCTGTTTTTT
TRBD2 | TRBJ2-5 | NA | TRBV4-3 | CASSQDLGSGGETQYF | TGCGCCAGCAGCCAAGATCTAGGTAGCGGGGGAGAGACCCAGTACTTC
NA | TRBJ1-2 | NA | TRBV5-1 | CASSLVTGIPNYGYTF | TGCGCCAGCAGCTTGGTAACGGGGATTCCAAACTATGGCTACACCTTC
TRBD1 | TRBJ2-7 | NA | TRBV4-3 | CASSQGQGAYEQYF | TGCGCCAGCAGCCAAGGGCAGGGGGCATACGAGCAGTACTTC
NA | TRBJ2-6 | NA | TRBV18 | CASSIAGGANVLTF | TGTGCCAGCTCCATAGCTGGTGGGGCCAACGTCCTGACTTTC
NA | TRBJ2-5 | NA | TRBV10-3 | CAITPDTSRTQYF | TGTGCCATCACTCCGGACACGTCGCGGACCCAGTACTTC
TRBD1 | TRBJ1-5 | NA | TRBV19 | CASLRQGTGGDQPQHF | TGTGCCAGTTTGAGACAAGGGACAGGGGGCGATCAGCCCCAGCATTTT
TRBD1 | TRBJ1-4 | NA | TRBV29-1 | CSVEEAQGSEKLFF | TGCAGCGTTGAAGAGGCACAGGGGAGTGAAAAACTGTTTTTT
TRBD1 | TRBJ1-6 | NA | TRBV6-6 | CASSPTGGRNTLHF | TGTGCCAGCAGTCCGACAGGGGGCCGGAATACCCTCCACTTT
NA | TRBJ2-3 | NA | TRBV18 | CASSPKGGGTDTQYF | TGTGCCAGCTCACCAAAGGGAGGAGGCACAGATACGCAGTATTTT
TRBD1 | TRBJ2-5 | NA | TRBV28 | CASSLPRGRETQYF | TGTGCCAGCAGTTTGCCCAGGGGGCGTGAGACCCAGTACTTC